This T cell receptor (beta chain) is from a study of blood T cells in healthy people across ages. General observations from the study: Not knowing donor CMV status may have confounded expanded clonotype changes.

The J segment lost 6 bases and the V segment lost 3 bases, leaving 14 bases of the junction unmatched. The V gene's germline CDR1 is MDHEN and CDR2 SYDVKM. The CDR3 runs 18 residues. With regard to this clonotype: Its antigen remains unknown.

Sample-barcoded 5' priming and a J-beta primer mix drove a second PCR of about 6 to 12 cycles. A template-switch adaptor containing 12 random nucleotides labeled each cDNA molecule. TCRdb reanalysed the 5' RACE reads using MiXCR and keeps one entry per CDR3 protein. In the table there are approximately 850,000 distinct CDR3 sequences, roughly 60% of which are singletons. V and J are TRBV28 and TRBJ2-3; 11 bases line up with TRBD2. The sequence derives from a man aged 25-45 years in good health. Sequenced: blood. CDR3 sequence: CASSFPFTSGSIGDTQYF. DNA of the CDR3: TGTGCCAGCAGTTTCCCCTTTACTAGCGGGAGTATTGGGGATACGCAGTATTTT.